The next 27 T cell receptor beta chains were all read from a single sample in a study of OX40 agonist ivuxolimab in advanced cancers. Assay: immunoSEQ multiplex PCR; the TCRdb copy retains only in-frame clones and omits some. The sample consists of roughly 100,000 clones, 70% to 85% of them appearing once. Sequences were derived from CD4+ or CD8+ T cells sorted from blood, sampled in a trial of the OX40 agonist ivuxolimab. The receptors here all came from an adult with an advanced solid tumor such as melanoma, head and neck, liver or kidney cancer.

The rearrangement uses TRBV28 and TRBJ1-3; D is perhaps TRBD1 (5 bases). V gave up 6 bases and J gave up 9 bases, with 12 bases separating them. The CDR3 loop spans 12 amino acids. From germline, CDR1 is MDHEN and CDR2 SYDVKM. In DNA, the CDR3 is TGTGCCAGCAGATCACGGGGGATCACCATATATTTT. This sequence encodes CASRSRGITIYF.

The chain recombines TRBV27 with TRBJ2-1; D is possibly TRBD2 (6 bases). The CDR3 is 16 residues long. Germline CDR1 and CDR2: MNHEY and SMNVEV (reference sequence). V lost 5 bases, J lost 9 bases, and 23 bases lay in between. The CDR3 is CASSPTLATTALEQFF. DNA for the CDR3: TGTGCCAGCAGTCCGACCCTAGCGACTACCGCTCTTGAGCAGTTCTTC.

Points on this clone: The same CDR3 arises from other DNA sequences in this sample as well. The rearrangement links TRBV2 to TRBJ1-5; D remains unclear. There are 12 residues in the CDR3. The V and J ends lost 6 bases and 4 bases respectively, with 7 bases between them. CDR1 SNHLY and CDR2 FYNNEI come from the germline V gene. The CDR3 nucleotides read TGTGCCAGCAGCCAAGGGAATCAGCCCCAGCATTTT. Encoded protein: CASSQGNQPQHF.

V and J are TRBV14 and TRBJ2-2; D gene uncertain. This CDR3 spans 14 amino acids. Between the trimmed V and J ends, which lost 2 bases and 3 bases, there was a span of 7 bases. Germline V gene lookup returns CDR1 SGHDN and CDR2 FVKESK. The CDR3 sequence is CASSQTRYTGELFF. The DNA of the CDR3 is TGTGCCAGCAGCCAAACGAGATACACCGGGGAGCTGTTTTTT. Together with reference TRBV14 and TRBJ2-2, the CDR3 gives the full variable domain: EAGVTQFPSHSVIEKGQTVTLRCDPISGHDNLYWYRRVMGKEIKFLLHFVKESKQDESGMPNNRFLAERTGGTYSTLKVQPAELEDSGVYFCASSQTRYTGELFFGEGSRLTVL.

This clone was observed once. V usage is TRBV7-9 and J usage is TRBJ2-7, with 7 bases identical to TRBD1. V shed 3 bases, J shed 5 bases, and the junction held 7 bases outside the gene matches. CDR3 length equals 14 residues. Germline CDR1 SEHNR, CDR2 FQNEAQ (reference sequence). In nucleotides, the CDR3 is TGTGCCAGCAGCTTCGGACAGGTCCCCCACGAGCAGTACTTC. This gives the protein CASSFGQVPHEQYF.

This clone occurred once. The chain couples TRBV5-4 to TRBJ2-7; D perhaps matches TRBD2 (5 bases). There are 15 residues in the CDR3. V was shortened by 4 bases and J by 0 bases, with 14 bases between the two germline ends. The V gene's germline CDR1 is SGHNT and CDR2 YYREEE (reference sequence). CDR3 residues: CASSQSVAGSYEQYF. As DNA, the CDR3 is TGTGCCAGCAGCCAATCGGTTGCGGGCTCCTACGAGCAGTACTTC.

The V and J genes are TRBV19 and TRBJ1-1; D uncertain. Germline V gene sequence: CDR1 LNHDA, CDR2 SQIVND (reference sequence). V lost 6 bases, J lost 3 bases, and 11 bases lay in between. The CDR3 covers 13 residues. CDR3 amino acids: CASSPTRDTEAFF. In DNA form, the CDR3 reads TGTGCCAGTAGCCCCACGAGGGACACTGAAGCTTTCTTT.

This clone occurred a few times. This chain connects TRBV28 to TRBJ1-2; 8 nucleotides align to TRBD1. This CDR3 comprises 16 residues. CDR1 MDHEN and CDR2 SYDVKM come from the germline V gene. With 6 bases clipped from V and 2 bases from J, the junction kept 11 bases outside the gene matches. For the CDR3, the DNA is TGTGCCAGCAGCCAGGACTTGGGGACAGGAAACTATGGCTACACCTTC. It specifies CASSQDLGTGNYGYTF.

The chain combines TRBV6-6 with TRBJ1-1; 7 nucleotides agree with TRBD1. Per germline, CDR1 MNHNY and CDR2 SVGAGI (reference sequence). This CDR3 contains 14 residues. V was clipped by 3 bases and J by 1 base; unmatched bases: 2. In DNA form, the CDR3 reads TGTGCCAGCAGTTATGGGACAGCGAACACTGAAGCTTTCTTT. It translates to CASSYGTANTEAFF.

The chain carries TRBV5-1 and TRBJ2-1; TRBD2 aligns across 12 bases. Losses at the gene ends were 4 bases for V and 5 bases for J; bases not matched to a gene: 7. CDR3 length: 16 residues. Germline values: CDR1 SGHRS, CDR2 YFSETQ. The CDR3 nucleotides read TGCGCCAGCAGCCAACTGACTAGCGGGGGTAACAATGAGCAGTTCTTC. It yields the protein CASSQLTSGGNNEQFF.

The V call is TRBV30, the J call TRBJ2-3, with 11 bases fitting TRBD2. CDR1 is GTSNPN, CDR2 SVGIG, per germline (reference sequence). V lost 2 bases to trimming and J lost 2 bases; unmatched junction nucleotides: 3. The CDR3 sequence is 15 residues long. CDR3 sequence reads: CAWSKLAGVTDTQYF. DNA of the CDR3: TGTGCCTGGAGTAAACTAGCGGGGGTCACAGATACGCAGTATTTT. The full variable domain, with the rest looked up from reference TRBV30 and TRBJ2-3, is SQTIHQWPATLVQPVGSPLSLECTVEGTSNPNLYWYRQAAGRGLQLLFYSVGIGQISSEVPQNLSASRPQDRQFILSSKKLLLSDSGFYLCAWSKLAGVTDTQYFGPGTRLTVL.

The rearrangement uses TRBV25-1 and TRBJ2-6; a weak D match, TRBD1 (6 bases). V lost 8 bases to trimming and J lost 2 bases, with 13 bases between them. There are 15 residues in the CDR3. The germline V gene encodes CDR1 MGHDK and CDR2 SYGVNS. DNA for the CDR3: TGTGCCAGCTCCAGGGGTCCCCCTGGGGCCAACGTCCTGACTTTC. Its protein is CASSRGPPGANVLTF.

A single count supports this clone. The chain couples TRBV6-4 to TRBJ1-5; D might be TRBD1 (6 bases). CDR3 length: 13 residues. The germline gives CDR1 MRHNA, CDR2 SNTAGT. Trimming took 10 bases from V and 0 from J, leaving 10 bases between them. The CDR3 loop is CAIDRISNQPQHF. CDR3 DNA sequence: TGTGCCATTGACAGGATTAGCAATCAGCCCCAGCATTTT.

The V call is TRBV28, the J call TRBJ1-5; 9 bases are shared with TRBD1. V lost 5 bases, J lost 5 bases, and 10 bases stayed unmatched. Germline lookup yields CDR1 MDHEN and CDR2 SYDVKM. This CDR3 region has 16 residues. DNA for the CDR3: TGTGCCAGCAGTCCAAGTGGGGACAGGGACGATCAGCCCCAGCATTTT. Protein product: CASSPSGDRDDQPQHF.

The gene calls are TRBV25-1 and TRBJ2-4; no reliable D call. CDR3 length: 12 residues. V was clipped by 4 bases and J by 7 bases, with 8 bases between them. Looked up from germline, CDR1 is MGHDK and CDR2 is SYGVNS. Here the CDR3 reads CASSGTRNIQYF. The CDR3 nucleotides read TGTGCCAGCAGTGGTACGCGGAACATTCAGTACTTC.

V gene TRBV7-3 combines with J gene TRBJ2-3, with a weak D call TRBD1 (5 bases). Per germline, CDR1 SGHTA and CDR2 FQGTGA. The CDR3 spans 15 residues. The V and J ends lost 2 bases and 7 bases respectively, with 16 bases between them. The CDR3 loop is CASSLDAAGMNTQYF. CDR3 coding DNA: TGTGCCAGCAGCTTAGATGCGGCAGGGATGAATACGCAGTATTTT.

The gene calls are TRBV2 and TRBJ2-5; D unclear. This CDR3 region has 15 residues. CDR1 is SNHLY, CDR2 FYNNEI, per germline. V was trimmed by 8 bases and J by 1 base, leaving 17 bases between them. In DNA form, the CDR3 reads TGTGCCAGCGTTCGACCCAGGACCACCCAAGAGACCCAGTACTTC. Protein product: CASVRPRTTQETQYF.

The chain has TRBV7-2 and TRBJ2-1, with a possible D match to TRBD1 (6 bases). Germline-derived CDR1 and CDR2 are SGHTA and FQGNSA. Trimming left V 5 bases short and J 4 bases short, with 15 bases between. This CDR3 spans 15 amino acids. As DNA, the CDR3 is TGTGCCAGCAGCCAGGACAAAGGGGGTTACAATGAGCAGTTCTTC. It translates to CASSQDKGGYNEQFF. The full variable domain, completed using reference TRBV7-2 and TRBJ2-1, is GAGVSQSPSNKVTEKGKDVELRCDPISGHTALYWYRQSLGQGLEFLIYFQGNSAPDKSGLPSDRFSAERTGGSVSTLTIQRTQQEDSAVYLCASSQDKGGYNEQFFGPGTRLTVL.

J is TRBJ1-6 and V is TRBV19; 8 nucleotides agree with TRBD1. Looked up from germline, CDR1 is LNHDA and CDR2 is SQIVND (reference sequence). The V gene end was trimmed by 5 bases and the J gene end by 8 bases; junction bases not matched to a gene: 5. CDR3 length equals 14 residues. In nucleotides, the CDR3 is TGTGCCAGTAGTCCCGACAGGGGAGATTCACCCCTCCACTTT. As protein: CASSPDRGDSPLHF.

J is TRBJ2-1 and V is TRBV7-2, with TRBD2 matching 13 bases. V gave up 7 bases and J gave up 5 bases; unmatched junction bases: 5. The CDR3 sequence is 15 residues long. CDR1 and CDR2 from the germline V gene are SGHTA and FQGNSA. The CDR3 DNA sequence: TGTGCCAGCACCAGGACTAGCGGGAGACACAATGAGCAGTTCTTC. Its protein is CASTRTSGRHNEQFF.

This chain connects TRBV6-1 to TRBJ1-1; 9 bases line up with TRBD1. CDR1 and CDR2 (germline): MNHNS, SASEGT. V was clipped by 4 bases and J by 5 bases; unmatched bases: 11. The CDR3 totals 16 residues. CDR3 sequence reads: CASSALDRGRKTEAFF. In DNA form, the CDR3 reads TGTGCCAGCAGTGCCCTAGACAGGGGGAGAAAAACTGAAGCTTTCTTT.

This clone was observed a few times. The chain uses TRBV19 and TRBJ2-2; 7 bases are shared with TRBD2. The CDR3 totals 13 residues. Germline V gives CDR1 LNHDA, CDR2 SQIVND (reference sequence). V dropped 9 bases and J dropped 6; count of bases not matched to a gene: 7. CDR3 bases: TGTGCCAGCGGCGGGGGACGCGCCGGGGAGCTGTTTTTT. Translation: CASGGGRAGELFF.

CDR3 sequence (DNA): TGTGCCAGCAGTCACGACAGGGTCGAGCAGTACTTC. This codes for CASSHDRVEQYF. This chain uses TRBV6-5 with TRBJ2-7, with TRBD1 matching over 7 bases. The CDR3 runs to 12 residues. The ends lost 5 bases at V and 6 bases at J; junction bases unmatched: 4. Germline V gene data show CDR1 as MNHEY and CDR2 as SVGAGI.

J is TRBJ2-1 and V is TRBV11-3, with TRBD1 as a possible D gene (6 bases). The V and J ends lost 5 bases and 4 bases respectively, with 15 bases between them. Germline values: CDR1 SGHNT, CDR2 YENEEA. The CDR3 length is 15 residues. This CDR3 is CASSPRGEGYNEQFF. For the CDR3, the DNA is TGTGCCAGCAGCCCCAGGGGTGAGGGTTACAATGAGCAGTTCTTC.

This chain links TRBV2 with TRBJ1-5; D unresolved. The germline CDR1 and CDR2 sequences are SNHLY and FYNNEI. Trimming took off 4 bases at V and 6 bases at J, with 7 bases between the two ends. The CDR3 covers 12 residues. DNA of the CDR3: TGTGCCAGCAGTGTCAGAAGTCAGCCCCAGCATTTT. It codes for CASSVRSQPQHF.

The rearrangement links TRBV19 to TRBJ2-1, with 8 bases lining up with TRBD2. Germline CDR1 reads LNHDA; CDR2 reads SQIVND (reference sequence). With V trimmed by 7 bases and J by 4 bases, 9 bases remained unmatched. The CDR3 length is 15 residues. This chain's CDR3 is CASTPGGGAYNEQFF. CDR3 sequence (DNA): TGTGCCAGTACCCCGGGAGGGGGGGCTTACAATGAGCAGTTCTTC.

The rearrangement links TRBV5-1 to TRBJ2-7, with D unresolved. The CDR3 sequence is 14 residues long. The V gene's germline CDR1 is SGHRS and CDR2 YFSETQ. V lost 4 bases to trimming and J lost 3 bases, with 14 bases between them. The CDR3 is CASSGTGLLYEQYF. CDR3 DNA: TGCGCCAGCAGCGGAACCGGGTTGCTCTACGAGCAGTACTTC.